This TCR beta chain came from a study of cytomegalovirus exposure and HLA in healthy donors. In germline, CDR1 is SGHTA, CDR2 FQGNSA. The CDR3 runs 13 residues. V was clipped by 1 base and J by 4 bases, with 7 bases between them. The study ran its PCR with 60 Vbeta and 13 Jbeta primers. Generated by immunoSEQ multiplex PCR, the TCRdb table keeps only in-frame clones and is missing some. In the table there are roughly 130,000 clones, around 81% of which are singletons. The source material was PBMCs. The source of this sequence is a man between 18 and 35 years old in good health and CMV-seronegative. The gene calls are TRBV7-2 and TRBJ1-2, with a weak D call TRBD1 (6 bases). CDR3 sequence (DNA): TGTGCCAGCAGCTTAGGAGGGGGCTATGGCTACACCTTC. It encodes CASSLGGGYGYTF.